The sequence of this T cell receptor beta chain was determined in a study of cytomegalovirus exposure and HLA in healthy donors. Primers included in the PCR were 60 Vbeta and 13 Jbeta primers. TCRdb's table, derived via immunoSEQ multiplex PCR, lists solely in-frame clones and lacks some. The table shows about 170,000 clones, with almost 75% occurring only once. There are 13 residues in the CDR3. The germline V gene has CDR1 SNHLY and CDR2 FYNNEI. The sequenced sample was PBMCs. This chain links TRBV2 with TRBJ2-5; D might be TRBD1 (6 bases). The J call may be in error: the DNA end matches TRBJ2-7 better. The source of this sequence is a woman younger than 30 in good health and CMV-seropositive. The CDR3 DNA sequence: TGTGCCAGCGGGGACACCATCGGATACGAGCAGTACTTC. It specifies CASGDTIGYEQYF.